The 28 T cell receptor beta chains below were found in one sample sequenced in a study of early T cells in non-severe SARS-CoV-2 infection. Each CDR3 protein is one row after TCRdb ran MiXCR on the 5' RACE reads. The sample includes 30,000 to 45,000 distinct CDR3 sequences, around 5.4% of them seen just once. Source: whole blood, taken at baseline. These receptors originate from an adult who was a healthcare worker with PCR-confirmed SARS-CoV-2 infection or an uninfected control (not recorded which).

Regarding this clonotype: A read error is possible here, since a much larger clone lies one base away. The rearrangement uses TRBV5-1 and TRBJ1-1; D uncertain. The CDR3 contains 14 residues. Germline V lookup: CDR1 SGHRS, CDR2 YFSETQ. In nucleotides, the CDR3 is TGCGCCAGCAGCTTGGCCAGCGGGAACACTGAAGCTCTCTTT. It codes for CASSLASGNTEALF.

This clonotype was observed a handful of times. The chain has TRBV3-1 and TRBJ2-7; the D gene is possibly TRBD2 (5 bases). The CDR3 runs to 14 residues. Per the germline V gene, CDR1 is LGHDT and CDR2 is YNNKEL (reference sequence). V lost 4 bases and J lost 1, with 11 bases in between. The CDR3 sequence is CASSPGLSSYEQYF. The CDR3 bases are TGTGCCAGCAGCCCTGGACTCAGTTCCTACGAGCAGTACTTC.

There are many counts of this clonotype. The chain couples TRBV5-5 to TRBJ1-1, with D possibly TRBD1 on 6 matching bases. Germline CDR1 and CDR2: SGHKS and YYEKEE (reference sequence). The V gene lost 7 bases and the J gene lost 2 bases, with 15 bases spanning the gap. The CDR3 spans 14 residues. As DNA, the CDR3 is TGTGCCAGCCGTGTTGGGGGCTTAAACACTGAAGCTTTCTTT. It specifies CASRVGGLNTEAFF. The entire variable domain, with the rest obtained from reference TRBV5-5 and TRBJ1-1, is as follows: DAGVTQSPTHLIKTRGQQVTLRCSPISGHKSVSWYQQVLGQGPQFIFQYYEKEERGRGNFPDRFSARQFPNYSSELNVNALLLGDSALYLCASRVGGLNTEAFFGQGTRLTVV.

V is TRBV5-1 and J is TRBJ2-2; 12 nucleotides match TRBD1. This CDR3 region has 17 residues. The V gene's germline CDR1 is SGHRS and CDR2 YFSETQ. With V trimmed by 5 bases and J by 3 bases, 8 bases remained unmatched. The CDR3 DNA reads TGCGCCAGCAGAACGGGGACAGGGGGCGCTCACACCGGGGAGCTGTTTTTT. Encoded protein: CASRTGTGGAHTGELFF.

This clonotype was recorded many times. V is TRBV20-1 and J is TRBJ2-2; TRBD2 agrees at 9 bases. V shed 1 base, J shed 3 bases, and the junction held 3 bases outside the gene matches. Germline V gene sequence: CDR1 DFQATT, CDR2 SNEGSKA (reference sequence). The CDR3 is 15 residues long. The CDR3: CSARVAGGHTGELFF. The CDR3 DNA is TGCAGTGCTAGAGTGGCGGGGGGGCACACCGGGGAGCTGTTTTTT.

Details on this clonotype: A much more abundant neighbour one base away suggests this may be a read error. The gene calls are TRBV19 and TRBJ2-2; TRBD1 agrees at 8 bases. The V gene's germline CDR1 is LNHDA and CDR2 SQIVND (reference sequence). The CDR3 is made up of 15 amino acids. CDR3 DNA sequence: TGTGCCAGTAGGACTCGGACAGGGATACTCGGGGAGCTGTCTTTT. Its protein is CASRTRTGILGELSF.

The V call is TRBV9, the J call TRBJ1-3; no firm D call. V dropped 0 bases and J dropped 0 bases, with 7 bases sitting between them. Germline CDR1 reads SGDLS; CDR2 reads YYNGEE. CDR3 length equals 15 residues. The CDR3 spells CASSVEPSSGNTIYF. Here the CDR3 DNA reads TGTGCCAGCAGCGTAGAACCGAGCTCTGGAAACACCATATATTTT.

This clonotype was picked up a small number of times. This chain joins TRBV7-9 and TRBJ1-6; no clear D. Germline V gene sequence: CDR1 SEHNR, CDR2 FQNEAQ (reference sequence). The V end was cut by 1 base, the J end by 6 bases, with 7 bases between. The length of the CDR3 is 14 residues. The chain's CDR3 is CASSLGPANSPLHF. CDR3 nucleotide sequence: TGTGCCAGCAGCTTAGGCCCGGCTAATTCACCCCTCCACTTT.

This clonotype was detected many times. The chain is built from TRBV13 and TRBJ1-1, with TRBD1 matching over 8 bases. Per germline, CDR1 PRHDT and CDR2 FYEKMQ (reference sequence). Unmatched junction bases numbered 7, after V lost 6 bases and J lost 1 base. The length of the CDR3 is 15 residues. Written as DNA, the CDR3 is TGTGCCAGCAGATATACCGGGACAGGGAACACTGAAGCTTTCTTT. Translated, it gives CASRYTGTGNTEAFF.

This clonotype was found many times. The junction departs from the called germline gene at one end, perhaps through a read error. The chain has TRBV6-5 and TRBJ2-7; D is unresolved. This CDR3 comprises 12 residues. CDR1 and CDR2 (germline): MNHEY, SVGAGI. CDR3 residues: CASTPPSNEQYF. CDR3 DNA: TGTGCCAGCACCCCTCCCTCCAACGAGCAGTACTTC.

This clonotype was seen repeatedly, ten times or more. This chain links TRBV4-1 with TRBJ1-3; D unclear. The CDR3 is 15 residues long. In germline, CDR1 is MGHRA, CDR2 YSYEKL. With 1 base removed from V and 2 bases from J, the gap between germline ends came to 9 bases. The CDR3 bases are TGCGCCAGCAGCCAAGGCTCTACGGCTGGAAACACCATATATTTT. Translation gives CASSQGSTAGNTIYF.

This clonotype was seen a handful of times. A clone one base away is much larger, so this may be a read error. This chain uses TRBV7-8 with TRBJ1-1; no firm D call. This CDR3 region has 12 residues. The germline V gene encodes CDR1 SGHVS and CDR2 FQNEAQ. Trimming took off 5 bases at V and 0 bases at J, with 4 bases between the two ends. Here the CDR3 DNA reads TGTGCCAGCAGCCCGTTGAACACTGAAGCTTTCTTT. This codes for CASSPLNTEAFF.

This clonotype was counted between two and nine times. This rearrangement joins TRBV7-6 to TRBJ2-2; 13 nucleotides agree with TRBD2. Germline V CDR1 and CDR2: SGHVS, FNYEAQ. Unmatched junction bases numbered 6, after V lost 8 bases and J lost 3 bases. CDR3 length equals 16 residues. The CDR3 sequence is CASSRTSGSHTGELFF. Written as DNA, the CDR3 is TGTGCCAGCTCGCGGACTAGCGGGAGTCACACCGGGGAGCTGTTTTTT.

This clonotype was found many times. The chain joins TRBV29-1 to TRBJ2-1, with TRBD1 identical over 7 bases. After removal of 4 bases from V and 7 bases from J, the junction contained 4 bases not matched to a gene. CDR1 is SQVTM and CDR2 is ANQGSEA in the germline V gene. This CDR3 spans 12 amino acids. The CDR3 sequence is CSVVPRGNEQFF. In nucleotides, the CDR3 is TGCAGCGTTGTACCCAGGGGGAATGAGCAGTTCTTC.

This clonotype was recorded at least ten times. The chain has TRBV20-1 and TRBJ2-1, with a weak D call TRBD1 (5 bases). There are 12 residues in the CDR3. Germline CDR1 DFQATT, CDR2 SNEGSKA (reference sequence). Between the trimmed V and J ends, which lost 1 base and 9 bases, there was a span of 10 bases. The CDR3: CSARVAQGEQFF. The CDR3 coding sequence is TGCAGTGCTAGAGTGGCGCAGGGTGAGCAGTTCTTC.

This clonotype was seen a handful of times. The chain is built from TRBV29-1 and TRBJ2-1, with D possibly being TRBD1 (7 bases). Germline CDR1 reads SQVTM; CDR2 reads ANQGSEA. Deletions cut 6 bases from V and 5 bases from J, with 17 bases between. The CDR3 consists of 14 residues. The CDR3, as DNA: TGCAGCGTCGAGACAGGGACTTTTCACAATGAGCAGTTCTTC. Translated: CSVETGTFHNEQFF.

Many counts were recorded for this clonotype. The chain links TRBV11-3 to TRBJ1-6, with a possible D match to TRBD1 (5 bases). Germline loops: CDR1 SGHNT, CDR2 YENEEA. This CDR3 has 18 amino acids. V lost 1 base and J lost 1, with 14 bases in between. Here the CDR3 DNA reads TGTGCCAGCAGCTTAGTCGTCAGGGTTTTTTCCTATAATTCACCCCTCCACTTT. This translates into CASSLVVRVFSYNSPLHF. Looking up the rest from reference TRBV11-3 and TRBJ1-6 gives the full variable domain: EAGVVQSPRYKIIEKKQPVAFWCNPISGHNTLYWYLQNLGQGPELLIRYENEEAVDDSQLPKDRFSAERLKGVDSTLKIQPAELGDSAVYLCASSLVVRVFSYNSPLHFGNGTRLTVT.

This clonotype was seen ten or more times. The genes are TRBV12-3 or TRBV12-4 and TRBJ2-3; D gene uncertain. Trimming took 3 bases from V and 6 from J, leaving 19 bases between them. This CDR3 has 16 residues. The CDR3 bases are TGTGCCAGCAGTTTTGGGTTAACTGGATTGGGGGATACGCAGTATTTT. This translates into CASSFGLTGLGDTQYF.

In its sample, this clonotype was seen a few times. The chain couples TRBV6-5 to TRBJ1-3, with a tentative D call TRBD1 (6 bases). CDR1 and CDR2 from the germline V gene are MNHEY and SVGAGI. The CDR3 covers 12 residues. V was trimmed by 5 bases and J by 5 bases, leaving 7 bases between them. The CDR3 nucleotides are TGTGCCAGCAGTGGGGGGCGAAACACCATATATTTT. It codes for CASSGGRNTIYF.

The sample holds many counts of this clonotype. V gene TRBV12-3 or TRBV12-4 combines with J gene TRBJ1-2; the match to TRBD1 covers 12 bases. The CDR3 totals 19 residues. The V and J ends lost 6 bases and 6 bases, in that order; junction bases with no gene match: 20. This CDR3 is CASRSAGTGGAMAANGYTF. The DNA of the CDR3 is TGTGCCAGCAGATCAGCCGGGACAGGGGGCGCCATGGCCGCTAATGGCTACACCTTC.

In this sample, this clonotype turned up many times. The chain carries TRBV11-1 and TRBJ2-7; D not resolved. Germline CDR1 is SGHAT and CDR2 is FQDESV (reference sequence). Trimming cost V 5 bases and J 6 bases, with 11 bases left between them. CDR3 length equals 12 residues. The CDR3 bases are TGTGCCAGCAGCCCTCACCCGGGCGAGCAGTACTTC. It specifies CASSPHPGEQYF.

This clonotype has ten or more counts. This chain links TRBV6-4 with TRBJ2-3, with 7 nucleotides matching TRBD2. J was trimmed by 1 base and V by 10 bases; bases with no gene match: 8. From germline, CDR1 is MRHNA and CDR2 SNTAGT. CDR3 length: 14 residues. This CDR3 reads CATSPAGGTDTQYF. The CDR3 DNA follows: TGTGCCACCAGCCCGGCGGGGGGCACAGATACGCAGTATTTT.

This clonotype was seen at least ten times. The rearrangement links TRBV24-1 to TRBJ1-5; no clear D. Germline V gives CDR1 KGHDR, CDR2 SFDVKD. V lost 8 bases and J lost 3, with 10 bases in between. The CDR3 sequence is 13 residues long. CDR3 loop: CATTRDNNQPQHF. CDR3 DNA sequence: TGTGCCACCACCCGGGATAACAATCAGCCCCAGCATTTT.

This clonotype was picked up a small number of times. The chain is built from TRBV12-3 or TRBV12-4 and TRBJ1-1, with D unresolved. The ends were cut back, 3 bases at V and 1 base at J, with 9 bases in the middle. The CDR3 sequence is 14 residues long. The CDR3 loop is CASSLGWKNTEAFF. Written as DNA, the CDR3 is TGTGCCAGCAGTTTGGGATGGAAGAACACTGAAGCTTTCTTT.

This clonotype appeared many times. The rearrangement links TRBV13 to TRBJ1-1, with 7 bases aligning to TRBD1. Germline values: CDR1 PRHDT, CDR2 FYEKMQ (reference sequence). Losses at the gene ends were 10 bases for V and 8 bases for J; bases not matched to a gene: 7. The CDR3 covers 11 residues. Here the CDR3 reads CATTTGAEAFF. The CDR3 DNA reads as TGTGCCACCACTACAGGGGCGGAAGCTTTCTTT.

Sample share makes this clonotype medium-sized (0.01 to 0.1%). This chain links TRBV7-2 with TRBJ2-1; weak D call: TRBD2 (7 bases). Trimming stripped 5 bases from V and 8 bases from J, with 16 bases between. Looked up from germline, CDR1 is SGHTA and CDR2 is FQGNSA. This CDR3 region has 14 residues. The DNA of the CDR3 is TGTGCCAGCAGCCCGCGCGTCGGGGGGCATGAGCAGTTCTTC. It translates to CASSPRVGGHEQFF.

This clonotype was counted many times. This chain links TRBV4-1 with TRBJ2-7, with a possible D match to TRBD2 (5 bases). The V gene lost 5 bases and the J gene lost 7 bases, with 24 bases spanning the gap. The CDR3 is 16 amino acids. In germline, CDR1 is MGHRA, CDR2 YSYEKL. The CDR3 bases are TGCGCCAGCAGCTTTGACCCCGGAGGCGGCTCGGGGGAGCAGTACTTC. This codes for CASSFDPGGGSGEQYF.

The chain is built from TRBV20-1 and TRBJ2-1; 8 bases are a match to TRBD2. V shed 6 bases and J 11 bases; nucleotides not matched to a gene: 15. There are 14 residues in the CDR3. Germline V gene data show CDR1 as DFQATT and CDR2 as SNEGSKA (reference sequence). The CDR3 region has the DNA TGCAGTGCCCGGGAGGGTAGCGGAGTCAAAAAGCAGTTCTTC. Translated: CSAREGSGVKKQFF.